The rows below give T cell receptor beta chains drawn from one sample of a study of blood T cell repertoires in COVID-19. Clones were read by immunoSEQ multiplex PCR, and TCRdb kept only the in-frame ones, dropping some. The sample comprises approximately 290,000 clones, 90% of which are singletons, and around 4.5% rests with the top ten. Sample: PBMCs or T cells enriched from blood (not recorded which). These receptor sequences come from a woman aged 18 to 35 with acute COVID-19. The CDR3 runs from the conserved cysteine through the conserved F or W. D genes are given only for firm matches.

D: TRBD2
V: TRBV7-2
CDR3: CASSLGSGRTTGELFF

D: TRBD1
V: TRBV28
CDR3: CASSLSRQGTQYF

D: NA
V: TRBV25-1
CDR3: CASSVGRIAFF

D: TRBD2
V: TRBV13
CDR3: CASSLAGLVSSSYEQYF

D: NA
V: TRBV18
CDR3: CASSPSTGELFF

D: NA
V: TRBV27
CDR3: CASSFTSSYNEQFF

D: NA
V: TRBV5-6
CDR3: CASSLGESGELFF

D: NA
V: TRBV6-5
CDR3: CASSYSGLAGNEQFF

D: TRBD2
V: TRBV24-1
CDR3: CATSEDLAGGTDTQYF

D: NA
V: TRBV19
CDR3: CASSLNPGQPGNIQYF

D: TRBD1
V: TRBV15
CDR3: CATSRDWAGGRQTQYF

D: NA
V: TRBV28
CDR3: CASSLEGSSYNSPLHF

D: TRBD1
V: TRBV28
CDR3: CASRETGGNEKLFF

D: TRBD1
V: TRBV30
CDR3: CAWSDRVIIADYGYTF

D: NA
V: TRBV2
CDR3: CASSLQGYGNSPLHF

D: TRBD1
V: TRBV7-9
CDR3: CASSNTGVGYTF

D: TRBD1
V: TRBV19
CDR3: CASRTGDSEDTQYF

D: NA
V: TRBV19
CDR3: CASSIAWTAGQPQHF

D: TRBD2
V: TRBV29-1
CDR3: CSVARLAGVYNEQFF

D: TRBD2
V: TRBV9
CDR3: CASSGALRGIAGSGELFF

D: NA
V: TRBV11-2
CDR3: CASSFMGPSRAETQYF

D: TRBD1
V: TRBV6-5
CDR3: CASSYTGGTTGELFF

D: TRBD2
V: TRBV14
CDR3: CASSQGVGGRTETQYF

D: NA
V: TRBV29-1
CDR3: CSGLALNTEAFF

D: NA
V: TRBV30
CDR3: CAWSFYGGNEQFF

D: NA
V: TRBV27
CDR3: CASSFTGSNQPQHF

D: TRBD2
V: TRBV18
CDR3: CASSLRTSPDEQYF

D: NA
V: TRBV7-9
CDR3: CASSQPGGREKQYF

D: NA
V: TRBV28
CDR3: CASSLSGFSYNSPLHF

D: NA
V: TRBV27
CDR3: CASSPPGLFSVQYF

D: NA
V: TRBV12-3/TRBV12-4
CDR3: CASTNGLYTEAFF

D: TRBD1
V: TRBV4-1
CDR3: CASSQEEISGQGARETQYF

D: NA
V: TRBV2
CDR3: CASSEPTFGYEQYF

D: NA
V: TRBV11-2
CDR3: CASSRGGSYNSPLHF

D: NA
V: TRBV6-5
CDR3: CASSLDRTNSPLHF

D: TRBD1
V: TRBV30
CDR3: CAWSRDSNQPQHF

D: TRBD1
V: TRBV9
CDR3: CASSVVAGGTGELFF

D: NA
V: TRBV30
CDR3: CAWRLDNSYEQYF

D: NA
V: TRBV7-9
CDR3: CASSPPRQADEQFF

D: TRBD1
V: TRBV28
CDR3: CASSDRVGYTF

D: TRBD2
V: TRBV10-3
CDR3: CAISDSGGEQYF

D: NA
V: TRBV30
CDR3: CASGRGSESGELFF

D: NA
V: TRBV7-9
CDR3: CASSLGQVLSYEQYF